These 22 T cell receptor beta chains share one sample of origin, sequenced in a study of cytomegalovirus exposure and HLA in healthy donors. Repertoires were generated with immunoSEQ multiplex PCR, while TCRdb's copy carries only in-frame clones and drops some. There are 250,000 to 400,000 clones in the sample; 88% occur only once, and around 0.91% lies in the top ten. The source material was PBMCs. The receptors come from a man aged 25-45 years in good health and CMV-seronegative.

V and J are TRBV5-6 and TRBJ2-7; D unclear. V was clipped by 0 bases and J by 2 bases, with 6 bases between them. CDR3 size: 13 residues. Per germline, CDR1 SGHDT and CDR2 YYEEEE. This CDR3 is CASSLEQAYEQYF. CDR3 DNA sequence: TGTGCCAGCAGCTTGGAACAAGCCTACGAGCAGTACTTC.

The chain recombines TRBV27 with TRBJ1-4, with D hard to call. V lost 6 bases to trimming and J lost 7 bases, with 12 bases between them. Germline V gene lookup returns CDR1 MNHEY and CDR2 SMNVEV (reference sequence). The CDR3 extends over 13 amino acids. The CDR3 loop is CASRSLAFEKLFF. CDR3 nucleotide sequence: TGTGCCAGCAGGTCGTTGGCATTTGAAAAACTGTTTTTT.

This clone was seen only once. The CDR3 DNA is TGTGCCAGCAGTGAAGGACAGGGTGGTTCCTACGAGCAGTACTTC. Encoded protein: CASSEGQGGSYEQYF. The chain recombines TRBV27 with TRBJ2-7, with 8 bases lining up with TRBD1. V was clipped by 5 bases and J by 1 base; unmatched bases: 7. The CDR3 has 15 amino acids. CDR1 is MNHEY and CDR2 is SMNVEV in the germline V gene (reference sequence).

The chain combines TRBV4-1 with TRBJ1-3; D is perhaps TRBD1 (5 bases). V was cut by 0 bases and J by 1 base, with 16 bases left in between. The germline V gene has CDR1 MGHRA and CDR2 YSYEKL. The CDR3 length is 18 residues. CDR3 nucleotide sequence: TGCGCCAGCAGCCAAGATCGGGCAAGGGGCGCGTCTGGAAACACCATATATTTT. It yields the protein CASSQDRARGASGNTIYF.

This clone has only a few counts. The chain combines TRBV27 with TRBJ2-7, with D perhaps TRBD2 (6 bases). The CDR3 consists of 14 residues. V lost 7 bases and J 0 bases, leaving 13 bases between the germline ends. Germline V gene data show CDR1 as MNHEY and CDR2 as SMNVEV (reference sequence). CDR3 nucleotides: TGTGCCAGCACCCCCCGGGGGAGCTCCTACGAGCAGTACTTC. Translation: CASTPRGSSYEQYF.

The chain joins TRBV5-1 to TRBJ1-4; TRBD1 matches 10 bases. Germline values: CDR1 SGHRS, CDR2 YFSETQ. The length of the CDR3 is 17 residues. The V segment lost 4 bases and the J segment 3 bases; nucleotides outside the gene matches: 9. CDR3 nucleotides: TGCGCCAGCAGCAGAACGACAGGGGGCGCATCTAATGAAAAACTGTTTTTT. Translating gives CASSRTTGGASNEKLFF. Supplemented by reference TRBV5-1 and TRBJ1-4, the full variable domain reads KAGVTQTPRYLIKTRGQQVTLSCSPISGHRSVSWYQQTPGQGLQFLFEYFSETQRNKGNFPGRFSGRQFSNSRSEMNVSTLELGDSALYLCASSRTTGGASNEKLFFGSGTQLSVL.

The CDR3 here is CASSVETGRPSNEQFF. The CDR3 nucleotides read TGTGCCAGCAGCGTAGAGACGGGGAGACCCTCCAATGAGCAGTTCTTC. The chain has TRBV9 and TRBJ2-1; D possibly corresponds to TRBD2 (5 bases). Trimming took off 0 bases at V and 6 bases at J, with 16 bases between the two ends. CDR1 and CDR2 (germline): SGDLS, YYNGEE. The CDR3 loop spans 16 amino acids.

The chain employs TRBV6-7 and TRBJ2-1; 13 bases line up with TRBD2. TRBV6-7 qualifies as an ORF whose function is uncertain. The CDR3 totals 18 residues. With V trimmed by 2 bases and J by 6 bases, 10 bases remained unmatched. As DNA, the CDR3 is TGTGCCAGCAGTTACGAGACGTCACTAGCGGGGGGGCTCAATGAGCAGTTCTTC. Translated: CASSYETSLAGGLNEQFF.

The chain links TRBV7-2 to TRBJ1-1, with D tentatively TRBD1 (5 bases). This CDR3 has 13 residues. CDR1 and CDR2 (germline): SGHTA, FQGNSA. Trimming cost V 5 bases and J 5 bases, with 12 bases left between them. The DNA for the CDR3 is TGTGCCAGCAGCCAGTACCGGGGGACTGAAGCTTTCTTT. This codes for CASSQYRGTEAFF. Drawing the rest from reference TRBV7-2 and TRBJ1-1, the complete variable domain is GAGVSQSPSNKVTEKGKDVELRCDPISGHTALYWYRQSLGQGLEFLIYFQGNSAPDKSGLPSDRFSAERTGGSVSTLTIQRTQQEDSAVYLCASSQYRGTEAFFGQGTRLTVV.

The chain couples TRBV19 to TRBJ2-3, with TRBD2 identical over 11 bases. CDR1 and CDR2 from the germline V gene are LNHDA and SQIVND (reference sequence). The CDR3 is 16 residues long. V dropped 1 base and J dropped 5; count of bases not matched to a gene: 5. The CDR3 reads CASSIGVAGGQDTQYF. The CDR3 nucleotides read TGTGCCAGTAGTATAGGGGTAGCGGGGGGGCAAGATACGCAGTATTTT.

The J gene is TRBJ2-7, the V gene TRBV6-1; 10 nucleotides match TRBD1. V lost 5 bases to trimming and J lost 1 base; unmatched junction nucleotides: 5. CDR1 MNHNS and CDR2 SASEGT come from the germline V gene. The CDR3 covers 15 residues. CDR3 DNA sequence: TGTGCCAGCAGTACCCGGACAGGGGGTTCCTACGAGCAGTACTTC. Translated, it gives CASSTRTGGSYEQYF.

In this sample, this clone turned up once. The chain combines TRBV7-2 with TRBJ2-2, with TRBD2 matching over 15 bases. This CDR3 has 19 amino acids. Germline CDR1 is SGHTA and CDR2 is FQGNSA. The junction had 9 bases not matched to a gene; V was cut back by 5 bases and J by 2 bases. CDR3 DNA: TGTGCCAGCAGCCCCCGAGGACTAGCGGGGGGGCCTAACACCGGGGAGCTGTTTTTT. It codes for CASSPRGLAGGPNTGELFF.

The chain uses TRBV4-1 and TRBJ1-5; D remains ambiguous. CDR1 MGHRA and CDR2 YSYEKL come from the germline V gene. This CDR3 is built from 14 residues. V lost 3 bases, J lost 5 bases, and 11 bases lay in between. CDR3 in amino acids: CASSHAAGDQPQHF. Written as DNA, the CDR3 is TGCGCCAGCAGCCACGCCGCCGGGGATCAGCCCCAGCATTTT.

The chain recombines TRBV2 with TRBJ1-2; D is unclear. Germline CDR1 is SNHLY and CDR2 is FYNNEI. The CDR3 length is 17 residues. Trimming pared 4 bases from V and 0 bases from J, leaving 18 bases between. The DNA of the CDR3 is TGTGCCAGCAGTGCACCCTCCTCCAGGCATACTAACTATGGCTACACCTTC. This sequence encodes CASSAPSSRHTNYGYTF.

The rearrangement joins TRBV27 to TRBJ2-7; 14 bases match TRBD2. V lost 6 bases to trimming and J lost 0 bases; unmatched junction nucleotides: 4. This CDR3 has 16 residues. Germline V gene sequence: CDR1 MNHEY, CDR2 SMNVEV (reference sequence). The CDR3 region has the DNA TGTGCCAGCAGGACTAGCGGGGGGGGCCTCTCCTACGAGCAGTACTTC. Translated: CASRTSGGGLSYEQYF.

This clone has more than one count but fewer than ten. The V gene is TRBV2, the J gene TRBJ1-1; 8 bases line up with TRBD1. The CDR3 loop spans 13 amino acids. Germline-derived CDR1 and CDR2 are SNHLY and FYNNEI. The V gene end was trimmed by 6 bases and the J gene end by 4 bases; junction bases not matched to a gene: 4. This CDR3 is CASRGTGGTEAFF. The CDR3 DNA is TGTGCCAGCAGGGGGACAGGTGGCACTGAAGCTTTCTTT.

The chain uses TRBV2 and TRBJ2-1; TRBD2 agrees at 7 bases. CDR1 and CDR2 from the germline V gene are SNHLY and FYNNEI. The length of the CDR3 is 14 residues. With 3 bases clipped from V and 4 bases from J, the junction kept 3 bases outside the gene matches. The CDR3 loop is CASSDPGGYNEQFF. The CDR3 DNA reads TGTGCCAGCAGTGATCCGGGGGGATACAATGAGCAGTTCTTC. The variable domain in full, completed from reference TRBV2 and TRBJ2-1, reads EPEVTQTPSHQVTQMGQEVILRCVPISNHLYFYWYRQILGQKVEFLVSFYNNEISEKSEIFDDQFSVERPDGSNFTLKIRSTKLEDSAMYFCASSDPGGYNEQFFGPGTRLTVL.

This chain links TRBV5-1 with TRBJ1-2; D unclear. V lost 3 bases and J 6 bases, leaving 12 bases between the germline ends. This CDR3 region has 13 residues. The germline CDR1 and CDR2 sequences are SGHRS and YFSETQ. The CDR3 reads CASSSYGHNGYTF. DNA of the CDR3: TGCGCCAGCAGCTCGTATGGCCACAATGGCTACACCTTC.

This clone occurred once. This rearrangement joins TRBV4-3 to TRBJ2-2; 10 bases fit TRBD1. CDR1 is LGHNA and CDR2 is YSLEER in the germline V gene. This CDR3 has 20 residues. Unmatched junction bases numbered 13, after V lost 1 base and J lost 2 bases. CDR3 in DNA: TGCGCCAGCAGCCAAGGACCCGGGACAGGGGTCACCCTAAACACCGGGGAGCTGTTTTTT. This translates into CASSQGPGTGVTLNTGELFF.

The chain recombines TRBV5-1 with TRBJ2-5, with a weak D call TRBD2 (6 bases). Looked up from germline, CDR1 is SGHRS and CDR2 is YFSETQ. There are 14 residues in the CDR3. V dropped 0 bases and J dropped 2 bases, with 8 bases sitting between them. The CDR3 reads CASSLVADQETQYF. The CDR3 region has the DNA TGCGCCAGCAGCTTGGTAGCGGATCAAGAGACCCAGTACTTC.

The V gene is TRBV27, the J gene TRBJ1-6; 9 bases match TRBD1. This CDR3 is 13 amino acids long. Losses at the gene ends were 6 bases for V and 8 bases for J; bases not matched to a gene: 2. Germline assignment: CDR1 MNHEY and CDR2 SMNVEV (reference sequence). The CDR3, as DNA: TGTGCCAGCAGCCGGACAGGGGATTCACCCCTCCACTTT. This sequence encodes CASSRTGDSPLHF.

The V call is TRBV5-4, the J call TRBJ2-3, with 7 nucleotides matching TRBD1. The V segment lost 4 bases and the J segment 15 bases; nucleotides outside the gene matches: 14. The CDR3 contains 13 residues. The germline V gene has CDR1 SGHNT and CDR2 YYREEE (reference sequence). The chain's CDR3 is CASSKPSDRNGYF. Written as DNA, the CDR3 is TGTGCCAGCAGCAAACCCTCGGACAGGAACGGTTATTTT.